The 21 T cell receptor beta chains below were found in one sample sequenced in a study of immune evolution from preneoplasia to lung adenocarcinoma. This table comes from immunoSEQ multiplex PCR, and its TCRdb copy is limited to in-frame clones, with some not included. The table shows around 41,000 clones, with around 79% occurring only once. Sequencing input: FFPE invasive lung adenocarcinoma tissue. The receptors originated from a person between 55 and 69 years old with lung adenocarcinoma.

The chain has TRBV28 and TRBJ2-1, with 7 bases lining up with TRBD2. Germline V gene sequence: CDR1 MDHEN, CDR2 SYDVKM. The CDR3 covers 14 residues. V shed 2 bases, J shed 7 bases, and the junction held 5 bases outside the gene matches. The CDR3 loop is CASSLAGEGNEQFF. The DNA of the CDR3 is TGTGCCAGCAGTTTAGCGGGAGAGGGGAATGAGCAGTTCTTC.

The table lists this clone with a few counts. The V call is TRBV5-1, the J call TRBJ1-1; unclear D gene. The CDR3 runs 15 residues. In germline, CDR1 is SGHRS, CDR2 YFSETQ. Trimming removed 3 bases from V and 1 base from J, with 13 bases in between. The CDR3 protein is CASSSLAGGNTEAFF. The CDR3 DNA is TGCGCCAGCAGCTCTCTAGCGGGAGGGAACACTGAAGCTTTCTTT. The full variable domain, completed using reference TRBV5-1 and TRBJ1-1, is KAGVTQTPRYLIKTRGQQVTLSCSPISGHRSVSWYQQTPGQGLQFLFEYFSETQRNKGNFPGRFSGRQFSNSRSEMNVSTLELGDSALYLCASSSLAGGNTEAFFGQGTRLTVV.

Only a few counts were recorded for this clone. The chain couples TRBV19 to TRBJ2-3; 8 nucleotides line up with TRBD2. Unmatched junction bases numbered 16, after V lost 7 bases and J lost 4 bases. The CDR3 has 17 amino acids. In germline, CDR1 is LNHDA, CDR2 SQIVND (reference sequence). Written as DNA, the CDR3 is TGTGCCAGTACCTCAGTTATAGCGGGACCCGGGGCAGATACGCAGTATTTT. It yields the protein CASTSVIAGPGADTQYF.

The table lists this clone with a count of one. This chain links TRBV6-1 with TRBJ1-5; D may be TRBD1 (6 bases). CDR3 length: 15 amino acids. V lost 8 bases to trimming and J lost 5 bases, with 19 bases between them. Looked up from germline, CDR1 is MNHNS and CDR2 is SASEGT. CDR3 in DNA: TGTGCCAGCGCGGCAGGGGCGCCACGCTATCAGCCCCAGCATTTT. Its protein is CASAAGAPRYQPQHF.

The rearrangement joins TRBV2 to TRBJ2-7, with D uncertain. CDR3 length: 13 residues. Germline V gene lookup returns CDR1 SNHLY and CDR2 FYNNEI. V gave up 6 bases and J gave up 1 base, with 10 bases separating them. This CDR3 reads CASRLLLSYEQYF. The CDR3 coding sequence is TGTGCCAGCAGGTTGCTTCTATCCTACGAGCAGTACTTC.

V usage is TRBV30 and J usage is TRBJ2-7; the D is unclear. The ends were cut back, 5 bases at V and 3 bases at J, with 14 bases in the middle. The CDR3 contains 13 residues. The V gene's germline CDR1 is GTSNPN and CDR2 SVGIG (reference sequence). The CDR3: CAWALSVNYEQYF. The CDR3 DNA follows: TGTGCCTGGGCGCTCAGTGTTAACTACGAGCAGTACTTC.

The V gene is TRBV5-6, the J gene TRBJ2-1, with D perhaps being TRBD1 or TRBD2 (6 bases each). The CDR3 covers 16 residues. CDR1 and CDR2 (germline): SGHDT, YYEEEE. V dropped 3 bases and J dropped 7 bases, with 20 bases sitting between them. The CDR3: CASSYGGPGAVNEQFF. CDR3 nucleotides: TGTGCCAGCAGCTATGGGGGTCCGGGGGCGGTTAATGAGCAGTTCTTC. Looking up the rest from reference TRBV5-6 and TRBJ2-1 gives the full variable domain: DAGVTQSPTHLIKTRGQQVTLRCSPKSGHDTVSWYQQALGQGPQFIFQYYEEEERQRGNFPDRFSGHQFPNYSSELNVNALLLGDSALYLCASSYGGPGAVNEQFFGPGTRLTVL.

The chain carries TRBV4-1 and TRBJ2-3, with 7 bases identical to TRBD2. CDR1 is MGHRA and CDR2 is YSYEKL in the germline V gene. With V trimmed by 4 bases and J by 3 bases, 7 bases remained unmatched. CDR3 length: 15 residues. CDR3 nucleotides: TGCGCCAGCAGCCCAAGGGAGGGGAAAACAGATACGCAGTATTTT. It specifies CASSPREGKTDTQYF.

In the case of this clone: One junction end disagrees with the germline gene, perhaps due to a read error. The V gene is TRBV30, the J gene TRBJ2-7; 7 bases align to TRBD1. CDR1 GTSNPN and CDR2 SVGIG come from the germline V gene (reference sequence). The CDR3 is 12 amino acids. In nucleotides, the CDR3 is TGTGCCTTCTATCTCGACTCGGGACAGCCCAACTTC. Its translation is CAFYLDSGQPNF.

This rearrangement joins TRBV5-6 to TRBJ2-2; D may be TRBD1 (6 bases). Germline-derived CDR1 and CDR2 are SGHDT and YYEEEE. V lost 5 bases to trimming and J lost 8 bases, with 22 bases between them. This CDR3 is built from 16 residues. Written as DNA, the CDR3 is TGTGCCAGCAGTTGGTTCCAGGGGAGAATTGCTGGGGAGCTGTTTTTT. Its protein product is CASSWFQGRIAGELFF. Full variable domain (outside the CDR3, taken from reference TRBV5-6 and TRBJ2-2): DAGVTQSPTHLIKTRGQQVTLRCSPKSGHDTVSWYQQALGQGPQFIFQYYEEEERQRGNFPDRFSGHQFPNYSSELNVNALLLGDSALYLCASSWFQGRIAGELFFGEGSRLTVL.

This chain connects TRBV4-2 to TRBJ2-2; D not certain. Deletions cut 4 bases from V and 8 bases from J, with 11 bases between. Germline-derived CDR1 and CDR2 are LGHNA and YNFKEQ. The CDR3 loop spans 13 amino acids. In DNA, the CDR3 is TGTGCCAGCAGCCTTGAGCAGCCGGGGGAGCTGTTTTTT. The encoded protein is CASSLEQPGELFF.

This clone was counted a single time. The rearrangement joins TRBV19 to TRBJ2-6, with TRBD1 as a possible D gene (5 bases). V lost 4 bases, J lost 0 bases, and 16 bases lay in between. Germline V gene data show CDR1 as LNHDA and CDR2 as SQIVND (reference sequence). The length of the CDR3 is 18 residues. In DNA, the CDR3 is TGTGCCAGTAGTAGTGGCAGGGATGCCACCTCTGGGGCCAACGTCCTGACTTTC. Translating gives CASSSGRDATSGANVLTF.

V usage is TRBV9 and J usage is TRBJ2-1, with TRBD2 identical over 8 bases. This CDR3 is 16 amino acids long. Trimming at V came to 3 bases and at J to 2 bases, leaving 7 bases not matched to a gene. CDR1 and CDR2 from the germline V gene are SGDLS and YYNGEE. The DNA of the CDR3 is TGTGCCAGCAGCGACCTGAGTAGCGGGGCCTACAATGAGCAGTTCTTC. This gives the protein CASSDLSSGAYNEQFF.

This rearrangement joins TRBV28 to TRBJ2-1; 11 positions match TRBD2. The CDR3 runs 16 residues. Germline trimming cut 2 bases from V and 6 bases from J; bases unmatched to any gene: 6. Germline lookup yields CDR1 MDHEN and CDR2 SYDVKM. CDR3 in amino acids: CASSLMTSGKSNEQFF. CDR3 nucleotide sequence: TGTGCCAGCAGTTTAATGACTAGCGGGAAATCCAATGAGCAGTTCTTC.

This chain uses TRBV30 with TRBJ2-2, with 8 bases matching TRBD2. The trim removed 6 bases at V and 1 base at J, leaving 10 bases unmatched. This CDR3 has 16 residues. From germline, CDR1 is GTSNPN and CDR2 SVGIG (reference sequence). DNA of the CDR3: TGTGCCTGCCCCGGCGGGAGGAATCGGAACACCGGGGAGCTGTTTTTT. Amino acid sequence: CACPGGRNRNTGELFF.

The gene calls are TRBV4-2 and TRBJ2-1; 7 bases match TRBD2. The CDR3 covers 17 residues. V dropped 4 bases and J dropped 1; count of bases not matched to a gene: 10. Germline-derived CDR1 and CDR2 are LGHNA and YNFKEQ. CDR3 loop: CASSRGLRGGSYNEQFF. In DNA, the CDR3 is TGTGCCAGCAGCCGCGGTCTGCGGGGAGGGTCCTACAATGAGCAGTTCTTC.

This chain connects TRBV7-2 to TRBJ1-1; a weak D match, TRBD1 (5 bases). This CDR3 contains 16 residues. The ends were cut back, 2 bases at V and 0 bases at J, with 13 bases in the middle. CDR1 is SGHTA, CDR2 FQGNSA, per germline. The CDR3 DNA is TGTGCCAGCAGCTTACGCTCAGGGTTTATGAACACTGAAGCTTTCTTT. Translating gives CASSLRSGFMNTEAFF.

The chain uses TRBV14 and TRBJ2-7; the D gene is possibly TRBD1 (5 bases). V was shortened by 0 bases and J by 3 bases, with 12 bases between the two germline ends. CDR3 length: 15 amino acids. CDR1 and CDR2 from the germline V gene are SGHDN and FVKESK. The CDR3 region has the DNA TGTGCCAGCAGCCAAGACAGGGCTAGGGTCTACGAGCAGTACTTC. Translation: CASSQDRARVYEQYF.

The chain carries TRBV2 and TRBJ1-1; maybe TRBD1 (5 bases). The V and J ends lost 3 bases and 5 bases respectively, with 13 bases between them. This CDR3 is 14 amino acids long. Germline lookup yields CDR1 SNHLY and CDR2 FYNNEI. CDR3 protein: CASSDVGKGTEAFF. In nucleotides, the CDR3 is TGTGCCAGCAGTGATGTGGGAAAGGGGACTGAAGCTTTCTTT.

The chain joins TRBV19 to TRBJ2-1, with 7 bases aligning to TRBD1. From germline, CDR1 is LNHDA and CDR2 SQIVND (reference sequence). With V trimmed by 3 bases and J by 11 bases, 13 bases remained unmatched. This CDR3 comprises 15 residues. In DNA, the CDR3 is TGTGCCAGTAGTATGATGGGTGGGACAGAGAACAAGCAGTTCTTC. This gives the protein CASSMMGGTENKQFF.

The chain uses TRBV9 and TRBJ2-3; D gene uncertain. This CDR3 comprises 13 residues. Germline CDR1 reads SGDLS; CDR2 reads YYNGEE. V shed 0 bases and J shed 0 bases, with 2 bases lying between them. The CDR3 region has the DNA TGTGCCAGCAGCGTAGGAAGCACAGATACGCAGTATTTT. Protein: CASSVGSTDTQYF.